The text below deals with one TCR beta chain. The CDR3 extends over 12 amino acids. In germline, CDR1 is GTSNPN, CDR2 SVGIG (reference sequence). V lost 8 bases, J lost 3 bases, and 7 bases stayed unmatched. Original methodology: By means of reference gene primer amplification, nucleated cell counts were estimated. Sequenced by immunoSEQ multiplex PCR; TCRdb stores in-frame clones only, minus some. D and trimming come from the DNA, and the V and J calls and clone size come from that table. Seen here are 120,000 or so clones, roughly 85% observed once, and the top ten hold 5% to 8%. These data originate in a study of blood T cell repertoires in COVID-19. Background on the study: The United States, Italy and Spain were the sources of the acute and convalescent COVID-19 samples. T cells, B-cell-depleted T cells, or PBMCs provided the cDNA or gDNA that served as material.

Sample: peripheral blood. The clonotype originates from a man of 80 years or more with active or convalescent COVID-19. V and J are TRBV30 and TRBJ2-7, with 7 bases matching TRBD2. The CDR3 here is CAGWGGDYEQYF. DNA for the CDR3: TGTGCCGGGTGGGGAGGGGACTACGAGCAGTACTTC.